The present TCR beta chain was sequenced within a study of T cells in Graves' hyperthyroidism and ophthalmopathy (dated by TCRdb to about 2019). Study-level background: Peripheral blood samples were taken at the time of initial diagnosis, prior to any treatment. According to the paper, TCR Vbeta CDR3 sequencing was carried out on some 140 peripheral blood samples, which came from 40 to 45 ophthalmopathy, 70 to 80 hyperthyroidism and roughly 17 progressor patients. A discovery cohort of roughly 96 patients, 43 with Graves' ophthalmopathy and about 58 with stable Graves' hyperthyroidism, was used to find distinguishing TCR V-J signatures. After blood sampling, hyperthyroidism patients were treated with methimazole at a starting dose of 30 mg daily, and ophthalmopathy patients were treated with high-dose intravenous methylprednisolone. In addition, the study compared T-cell repertoires in thyroid tissue and in blood from over 5 Graves' hyperthyroidism patients. The 75 to 100 discovery patients were divided at random into training and test sets in a 7:3 ratio. Whether ophthalmopathy could be predicted prospectively was tested in an independent validation cohort made up of fewer than 20 hyperthyroidism patients plus 17 patients who later progressed to ophthalmopathy. The research as a whole found: A model built on a 13 V-J signature distinguished ophthalmopathy from stable hyperthyroidism, reaching 87.88% sensitivity and about 81% specificity in cross-validation and 80%/75% in testing. Sample size was not statistically predetermined, and blinding of investigators to group allocation was not performed. Most expanded thyroid clonotypes (frequency above 0.001) were also found in blood, which suggests that blood repertoires may mirror thyroid immune responses. During validation, the model predicted progression to ophthalmopathy a median of roughly six months ahead of onset, with more than 60% sensitivity and around 73% specificity.

The CDR3 runs 14 residues from the cysteine to the phenylalanine. Only the CDR3 DNA is retained, 42 bases long and in frame from the first base. A distance of 11 bases separates the germline ends of V and J, which lose 4 bases and 1 base respectively. CDR1 SGHRS and CDR2 YFSETQ are derived from the germline V gene. Amplification of TCR beta CDR3 regions was carried out from RNA transcripts. For the first round of RT-PCR on the TCR CDR3, the HTBI primer set was used together with the Qiagen OneStep RT-PCR kit. The libraries were constructed in a second round of multiplex PCR and then size-selected and purified. The libraries were sequenced on an Illumina HiSeq2000 using paired-end 100 bp reads. In the original analysis: Raw data were processed with SOAPnuke, discarding reads with adapters, uncalled bases, mean Phred below 15, or no exact constant-primer or identifier match. COPE v1.2.5 was used to merge high-quality paired reads, and clonotypes were defined as unique nucleotide sequences. Clonotypes were aligned to IMGT TRBV, TRBD and TRBJ reference segments using MiTCR v1.1. Only V-J combinations with frequency above 0.0001, covering about 99% of repertoires, were analysed. The TCS score was defined as the ratio of F50 (clonal expansion) to E x V (chaos), calculated using BLOSUM62-based TCRdist between CDR3 peptides within each V-J. Welch's t-statistics and random forest reduced 450 to 600 V-J features to 13, which were used in a naive Bayes classifier (R e1071). In TCRdb, the public reads were trimmed at Q25 with fastp and aligned with MiXCR, with productive beta chains retained. Every distinct CDR3 protein forms one entry, paired with its most common genes and DNA. TCRdb's processing, not the authors', yielded these V and J calls. For this sample the table gives under 550,000 distinct CDR3 sequences, of which approximately 13% were detected only once. 5.3% of the sample goes to the ten largest clones.

In this sample, this clonotype turned up many times. No antigen is known for it. Per-base quality was not reported, and no clone a single base away is much larger than it. Stable Graves' hyperthyroidism was defined as no progression to ophthalmopathy during 18 months of follow-up. Hyperthyroidism patients were newly diagnosed, had a disease duration of under 2 months, and were aged 18 to 65 years. The study excluded patients with uncontrolled infections, other autoimmune diseases, pregnancy or lactation. Diagnoses relied on clinical symptoms, serum thyroxine and TRAb, thyroid ultrasound and orbital computed tomography. PBMCs were isolated from about 10 ml of fresh peripheral blood by Ficoll-Paque density gradient centrifugation. Trizol reagent was used to extract total RNA, and RNA quality was then checked on an Agilent 2100 Bioanalyzer.

The V and J segments used are TRBV5-1 and TRBJ1-1; the D gene identity is not certain. What was sequenced was blood. The sequence came from a woman younger than 35 with Graves' hyperthyroidism. The CDR3 amino acid sequence is: CASSQSMRNTEAFF. The sequenced DNA: TGCGCCAGCAGCCAGAGTATGAGGAACACTGAAGCTTTCTTT.